These T cell receptor beta chains were read from a single sample in a study of T cells in tuberculosis. The method was immunoSEQ multiplex PCR; TCRdb's version includes in-frame clones alone and lacks a portion of them. The repertoire includes 55,000 to 60,000 clones, approximately 88% of them detected once, and 20% to 25% sits in the top ten. The sample comprised CD1b-GMM tetramer-negative cells sorted from PBMCs. These TCRs come from an adult woman with latent tuberculosis. CDR3s include the opening cysteine and the closing phenylalanine or tryptophan. The D gene is left open where the match is weak. Rows give clone size only sometimes, using once, few, many, or a class for an expanded clone.

length: 15; size: .; V: TRBV5-1; D: TRBD1; J: TRBJ1-4; DNA: TGCGCCAGCAGCACGGACCCCGGGACAGCGAGGGGGCTGTTTTTT; CDR3: CASSTDPGTARGLFF
length: 13; size: .; V: TRBV6-5; D: .; J: TRBJ1-4; DNA: TGTGCCAGCAAGAGCAGGGGAGATGAAAAACTGTTTTTT; CDR3: CASKSRGDEKLFF
length: 12; size: .; V: TRBV7-9; D: .; J: TRBJ1-1; DNA: TGTGCCAGCAGCTTCGAAAACGGTGAAGCTTTCTTT; CDR3: CASSFENGEAFF
length: 15; size: .; V: TRBV28; D: .; J: TRBJ2-7; DNA: TGTGCCAGCAGCAGGGCCGGGGGTAGTTCCTACGAGCAGTACTTC; CDR3: CASSRAGGSSYEQYF
length: 14; size: .; V: TRBV5-8; D: .; J: TRBJ2-7; DNA: TGTGCCAGCAGCTCGGGGAGGTTTGTCTACGAGCAGTACTTC; CDR3: CASSSGRFVYEQYF
length: 16; size: .; V: TRBV19; D: .; J: TRBJ2-3; DNA: TGTGCCAGTAGTATAGGATCGTCCCTACGGGGAGATACGCAGTATTTT; CDR3: CASSIGSSLRGDTQYF
length: 14; size: once; V: TRBV6-5; D: .; J: TRBJ1-6; DNA: TGTGCCAGCAGTGAAGGACAGAATAATTCACCCCTCCACTTT; CDR3: CASSEGQNNSPLHF
length: 18; size: .; V: TRBV7-8; D: TRBD1; J: TRBJ2-6; DNA: TGTGCCAGCAGCCCGATAGGACAGGGTTCAGGTGGGGCCAACGTCCTGACTTTC; CDR3: CASSPIGQGSGGANVLTF
length: 15; size: .; V: TRBV5-6; D: .; J: TRBJ2-3; DNA: TGTGCCAGCAGCCTTATTGGGAGGAGCACAGATACGCAGTATTTT; CDR3: CASSLIGRSTDTQYF
length: 16; size: .; V: TRBV28; D: TRBD2; J: TRBJ2-3; DNA: TGTGCCAGCGAGACTTTAGCGGGAGAGGACCATAATACGCAGTATTTT; CDR3: CASETLAGEDHNTQYF